The 25 T cell receptor beta chains below come from one sample, sequenced in a study of cytomegalovirus exposure and HLA in healthy donors. The PCR was carried out with 60 Vbeta primers and 13 Jbeta primers. Profiling relied on immunoSEQ multiplex PCR, and the TCRdb table lists in-frame clones only, not all of them. The sample has about 110,000 clones, roughly 82% seen once. The sequencing sample was made of PBMCs. The receptors were gathered from a man aged 45-65 years in good health and CMV-seronegative.

The rearrangement joins TRBV12-2 to TRBJ1-4; TRBD1 is the table's D call, not checked against the DNA. TRBV12-2 is a pseudogene. This CDR3 has 14 amino acids. The CDR3: CASRFNGQGGKLFF. The CDR3, as DNA: TGTGCAAGTCGGTTCAACGGACAGGGGGGGAAACTGTTTTTT.

The chain links TRBV28 to TRBJ2-6; 9 nucleotides match TRBD1. V shed 11 bases and J 11 bases; nucleotides not matched to a gene: 16. The V gene's germline CDR1 is MDHEN and CDR2 SYDVKM. The CDR3 is made up of 15 amino acids. This CDR3 reads CAVPGQGSTPDVLTF. The CDR3, as DNA: TGTGCCGTCCCGGGACAGGGCTCAACTCCGGACGTCCTGACTTTC.

This chain joins TRBV6-6 and TRBJ1-1; D is ambiguous. V lost 5 bases, J lost 3 bases, and 19 bases lay in between. The CDR3 sequence is 16 residues long. Germline CDR1 and CDR2: MNHNY and SVGAGI (reference sequence). The CDR3 DNA follows: TGTGCCAGCAGTCTTATCCACCCCCGCAGATACACTGAAGCTTTCTTT. Protein: CASSLIHPRRYTEAFF.

This clone was recorded a few times. J is TRBJ1-2 and V is TRBV2, with a weak D call TRBD1 (5 bases). Germline V gene lookup returns CDR1 SNHLY and CDR2 FYNNEI. The CDR3 loop spans 13 amino acids. Trimming removed 4 bases from V and 8 bases from J, with 14 bases in between. The CDR3 is CASSVREVGGYTF. The CDR3, as DNA: TGTGCCAGCAGTGTCAGGGAAGTAGGGGGCTACACCTTC.

This clone was seen a single time. The chain has TRBV7-3 and TRBJ2-7; 8 bases agree with TRBD1. The CDR3 contains 14 residues. Trimming removed 5 bases from V and 4 bases from J; junction bases left unmatched: 7. Germline CDR1 reads SGHTA; CDR2 reads FQGTGA. The CDR3 sequence: CASSPRRTGYEQYF. CDR3 nucleotides: TGTGCCAGCAGCCCCCGTAGGACAGGGTACGAGCAGTACTTC.

J is TRBJ2-6 and V is TRBV6-1; TRBD1 is a possible D gene (6 bases). CDR1 is MNHNS, CDR2 SASEGT, per germline. This CDR3 spans 13 amino acids. CDR3 protein: CAAGASGANVLTF. The CDR3 region has the DNA TGTGCAGCAGGGGCCTCTGGGGCCAACGTCCTGACTTTC.

This rearrangement joins TRBV13 to TRBJ2-1; 8 bases align to TRBD2. Germline trimming cut 4 bases from V and 4 bases from J; bases unmatched to any gene: 9. Germline V gene data show CDR1 as PRHDT and CDR2 as FYEKMQ (reference sequence). This CDR3 region has 16 residues. CDR3 amino acids: CASSWSGGGLYNEQFF. CDR3 nucleotides: TGTGCCAGCAGCTGGTCGGGGGGGGGCCTTTACAATGAGCAGTTCTTC.

The V and J genes are TRBV7-2 and TRBJ2-5; the D gene is possibly TRBD1 (5 bases). The CDR3 length is 15 residues. Trimming stripped 5 bases from V and 2 bases from J, with 15 bases between. The germline CDR1 and CDR2 sequences are SGHTA and FQGNSA. In nucleotides, the CDR3 is TGTGCCAGCAGCACACAGGCCCTGGGACAAGAGACCCAGTACTTC. Its protein is CASSTQALGQETQYF.

V gene TRBV27 combines with J gene TRBJ2-6, with D possibly TRBD2 on 5 matching bases. This CDR3 has 15 amino acids. V lost 6 bases to trimming and J lost 4 bases, with 13 bases between them. Germline V gene sequence: CDR1 MNHEY, CDR2 SMNVEV (reference sequence). The CDR3 protein is CASSPGVSGANVLTF. Here the CDR3 DNA reads TGTGCCAGCAGCCCCGGGGTATCCGGGGCCAACGTCCTGACTTTC.

J is TRBJ1-2 and V is TRBV6-5; 7 bases are a match to TRBD1. The CDR3 loop spans 12 amino acids. The germline gives CDR1 MNHEY, CDR2 SVGAGI. With 7 bases clipped from V and 8 bases from J, the junction kept 7 bases outside the gene matches. The chain's CDR3 is CASTLGGEGYTF. The CDR3 coding sequence is TGTGCCAGCACCCTAGGGGGCGAAGGCTACACCTTC.

V and J are TRBV4-2 and TRBJ1-1, with D possibly TRBD1 on 5 matching bases. The CDR3 extends over 14 amino acids. Germline V gene sequence: CDR1 LGHNA, CDR2 YNFKEQ. Trimming took off 4 bases at V and 0 bases at J, with 9 bases between the two ends. The CDR3 DNA reads as TGTGCCAGCAGCCCCAGGGTGCTGAACACTGAAGCTTTCTTT. The encoded protein is CASSPRVLNTEAFF.

The chain is built from TRBV5-5 and TRBJ2-3; 7 bases align to TRBD1. This CDR3 has 12 residues. Germline V lookup: CDR1 SGHKS, CDR2 YYEKEE (reference sequence). With V trimmed by 7 bases and J by 3 bases, 2 bases remained unmatched. In DNA form, the CDR3 reads TGTGCCAGCGGGGACAGAACAGATACGCAGTATTTT. Translation gives CASGDRTDTQYF.

This clone is classed as medium-sized. The chain couples TRBV7-9 to TRBJ1-6; weak D call: TRBD1 (5 bases). This CDR3 is 13 amino acids long. V was trimmed by 5 bases and J by 9 bases, leaving 11 bases between them. From germline, CDR1 is SEHNR and CDR2 FQNEAQ (reference sequence). CDR3 sequence (DNA): TGTGCCAGCAGCCCCCCGCAGGGTTCACCCCTCCACTTT. Translated: CASSPPQGSPLHF.

This rearrangement joins TRBV4-2 to TRBJ2-2; D unclear. From germline, CDR1 is LGHNA and CDR2 YNFKEQ. V lost 1 base and J 6 bases, leaving 6 bases between the germline ends. The CDR3 covers 13 residues. The CDR3 loop reads CASSQVPAGELFF. The DNA of the CDR3 is TGTGCCAGCAGCCAAGTCCCGGCCGGGGAGCTGTTTTTT.

The chain recombines TRBV18 with TRBJ2-4; D possibly corresponds to TRBD2 (5 bases). Between the trimmed V and J ends, which lost 0 bases and 0 bases, there was a span of 9 bases. Per the germline V gene, CDR1 is KGHSH and CDR2 is LQKENI. CDR3 size: 16 residues. The DNA of the CDR3 is TGTGCCAGCTCACCACCGACGGGATTAGCCAAAAACATTCAGTACTTC. Residues: CASSPPTGLAKNIQYF.

The J gene is TRBJ1-5, the V gene TRBV2; 8 bases map to TRBD1. Germline V CDR1 and CDR2: SNHLY, FYNNEI. This CDR3 comprises 12 residues. Unmatched junction bases numbered 2, after V lost 6 bases and J lost 7 bases. CDR3 amino acids: CASRQGAQPQHF. In nucleotides, the CDR3 is TGTGCCAGCAGGCAGGGGGCACAGCCCCAGCATTTT. Together with reference TRBV2 and TRBJ1-5, the CDR3 gives the full variable domain: EPEVTQTPSHQVTQMGQEVILRCVPISNHLYFYWYRQILGQKVEFLVSFYNNEISEKSEIFDDQFSVERPDGSNFTLKIRSTKLEDSAMYFCASRQGAQPQHFGDGTRLSIL.

The chain is built from TRBV19 and TRBJ1-4; 8 bases are a match to TRBD1. The CDR3 is 15 residues long. Germline CDR1 LNHDA, CDR2 SQIVND (reference sequence). V dropped 5 bases and J dropped 7; count of bases not matched to a gene: 9. CDR3 amino acids: CASSPWTGRVEKLFF. The CDR3 DNA reads as TGTGCCAGTAGTCCGTGGACAGGGAGGGTTGAAAAACTGTTTTTT. Supplemented by reference TRBV19 and TRBJ1-4, the full variable domain reads DGGITQSPKYLFRKEGQNVTLSCEQNLNHDAMYWYRQDPGQGLRLIYYSQIVNDFQKGDIAEGYSVSREKKESFPLTVTSAQKNPTAFYLCASSPWTGRVEKLFFGSGTQLSVL.

This clone has more than one count but fewer than ten. The chain couples TRBV5-5 to TRBJ2-2; D perhaps matches TRBD2 (5 bases). Looked up from germline, CDR1 is SGHKS and CDR2 is YYEKEE (reference sequence). The V end lost 3 bases, the J end lost 5 bases, and 11 bases lay between the germline ends. The CDR3 covers 14 residues. The CDR3 DNA sequence: TGTGCCAGCAGCTCGTGGAGCGGTACCGGGGAGCTGTTTTTT. This translates into CASSSWSGTGELFF.

This chain links TRBV11-2 with TRBJ1-6, with D perhaps matching TRBD1 (5 bases). The CDR3 has 15 residues. CDR1 and CDR2 (germline): SGHAT, FQNNGV. V shed 1 base and J shed 10 bases, with 14 bases lying between them. CDR3 loop: CASSLVRQSVSPLHF. The CDR3 DNA sequence: TGTGCCAGCAGCTTAGTGAGACAGTCTGTCTCACCCCTCCACTTT.

In its sample, this clone was seen once. The chain's CDR3 is CASSLEDRGIYEQYF. The CDR3 region has the DNA TGTGCCAGCAGCTTGGAGGACAGGGGTATCTACGAGCAGTACTTC. J is TRBJ2-7 and V is TRBV5-4; 9 bases align to TRBD1. CDR1 and CDR2 (germline): SGHNT, YYREEE (reference sequence). The CDR3 totals 15 residues. Trimming took 0 bases from V and 3 from J; bases not matched to a gene: 4.

This chain joins TRBV6-5 and TRBJ2-3; D may be TRBD2 (7 bases). Germline assignment: CDR1 MNHEY and CDR2 SVGAGI. V was cut by 4 bases and J by 5 bases, with 19 bases left in between. The CDR3 is made up of 16 amino acids. CDR3 nucleotide sequence: TGTGCCAGCAGTTCCGGGCCGGGGGGCAGGGGAGATACGCAGTATTTT. Encoded protein: CASSSGPGGRGDTQYF.

The chain uses TRBV4-1 and TRBJ1-1, with 7 positions matching TRBD1. Germline CDR1 MGHRA, CDR2 YSYEKL. With V trimmed by 2 bases and J by 1 base, 7 bases remained unmatched. This CDR3 has 16 residues. Written as DNA, the CDR3 is TGCGCCAGCAGCCAACGCTCCTGGACAGGGAACACTGAAGCTTTCTTT. Its protein is CASSQRSWTGNTEAFF.

This clone was seen only a few times. V usage is TRBV4-1 and J usage is TRBJ1-2; D remains unclear. The CDR3 extends over 22 amino acids. The germline V gene encodes CDR1 MGHRA and CDR2 YSYEKL. The V and J ends lost 1 base and 8 bases respectively, with 38 bases between them. The CDR3 DNA is TGCGCCAGCAGCCAAGTGGTAGAAATTTCGGGAGGACCGAAGCTTTCAGGCCTAGGCTACACCTTC. It translates to CASSQVVEISGGPKLSGLGYTF.

The chain links TRBV10-1 to TRBJ1-5; D is undetermined. The CDR3 covers 16 residues. The germline gives CDR1 WNHNN, CDR2 SYGVQD (reference sequence). The ends were cut back, 0 bases at V and 7 bases at J, with 16 bases in the middle. The CDR3 DNA reads as TGCGCCAGCAGTGAGTCTAGGCTGGCGGCGAGGCAGCCCCAGCATTTT. Its protein product is CASSESRLAARQPQHF.

A single count supports this clone. This sequence joins TRBV5-8 and TRBJ1-4; D gene uncertain. The CDR3 spans 15 residues. V was pared by 1 base and J by 7 bases, with 14 bases between. Germline assignment: CDR1 SGHTS and CDR2 YDEGEE. The CDR3 DNA follows: TGTGCCAGCAGCTTGCCAGGAAAGAGTGGTGAAAAACTGTTTTTT. Translating gives CASSLPGKSGEKLFF.